The 30 T cell receptor beta chains below all came from one sample that was sequenced in a study of T cell repertoires in cytomegalovirus infection. Their cognate antigens are unknown. TCRdb re-called the reads through MiXCR, storing one row per CDR3 protein. Of hundreds of thousands of distinct CDR3 sequences detected, 30% to 40% appear once; the ten largest clones hold 18%. This specimen consisted of cultured PBMCs, obtained from culture after CMV antigen stimulation. Receptors were obtained from a human donor in good health (CMV status not recorded). Some clones in this sample may be carry-over from other donors' samples.

This clonotype was observed a few times. This chain links TRBV12-3 or TRBV12-4 with TRBJ1-5; no clear D. The germline V and J ends were trimmed by 1 base and 5 bases, with 12 bases remaining between them. The CDR3 sequence is 15 residues long. The chain's CDR3 is CASSLEFNEDQPQHF. The CDR3 region has the DNA TGTGCCAGCAGTTTAGAGTTCAATGAAGATCAGCCCCAGCATTTT.

V and J are TRBV12-3 or TRBV12-4 and TRBJ2-7; TRBD2 is a possible D gene (7 bases). The CDR3 is 15 residues long. Trimming removed 4 bases at V and 3 bases at J, with 16 bases between. The CDR3, as DNA: TGTGCCAGCAGTTCCCTAGGGGGGGGGCTCTACGAGCAGTACTTC. Protein product: CASSSLGGGLYEQYF.

This chain joins TRBV11-2 and TRBJ1-5; 7 bases are a match to TRBD1. Germline trimming cut 1 base from V and 1 base from J; bases unmatched to any gene: 19. The CDR3 has 21 amino acids. CDR1 is SGHAT and CDR2 is FQNNGV in the germline V gene. As DNA, the CDR3 is TGTGCCAGCAGCTTAGGGGTACAGGGGACCGAGTGGTTGGTGAGCAATCAGCCCCAGCATTTT. As protein: CASSLGVQGTEWLVSNQPQHF.

The V gene is TRBV2, the J gene TRBJ1-4; D is uncertain. Deletions cut 5 bases from V and 3 bases from J, with 10 bases between. CDR1 and CDR2 (germline): SNHLY, FYNNEI. CDR3 length equals 14 residues. The CDR3 coding sequence is TGTGCCAGCAGTCAGGACTCGGCTAATGAAAAACTGTTTTTT. It translates to CASSQDSANEKLFF.

A few counts support this clonotype. The chain uses TRBV4-3 and TRBJ2-7, with a weak D call TRBD2 (6 bases). The CDR3 has 13 amino acids. Trimming took off 4 bases at V and 3 bases at J, with 10 bases between the two ends. Germline lookup yields CDR1 LGHNA and CDR2 YSLEER. The DNA of the CDR3 is TGCGCCAGCAGCCGCCACGGGGGCTACGAGCAGTACTTC. Its protein is CASSRHGGYEQYF.

V gene TRBV6-2 or TRBV6-3 combines with J gene TRBJ2-7; 11 nucleotides agree with TRBD2. This CDR3 is built from 13 residues. Looked up from germline, CDR1 is MNHEY and CDR2 is SVGEGT. The V and J ends lost 10 bases and 2 bases, in that order; junction bases with no gene match: 4. Here the CDR3 reads CATGLAGTYEQYF. CDR3 DNA sequence: TGTGCCACCGGACTAGCGGGCACCTACGAGCAGTACTTC.

This clonotype is a singleton in its sample. The CDR3 DNA reads as TGCAGCGTTACAGGGAACTATGGCTACACCTTC. This gives the protein CSVTGNYGYTF. This chain joins TRBV29-1 and TRBJ1-2; D may be TRBD1 (6 bases). The ends were cut back, 5 bases at V and 2 bases at J, with 6 bases in the middle. The CDR3 runs 11 residues. Germline V gene lookup returns CDR1 SQVTM and CDR2 ANQGSEA.

J is TRBJ1-6 and V is TRBV2; D unclear. Germline V CDR1 and CDR2: SNHLY, FYNNEI. This CDR3 region has 14 residues. Trimming removed 3 bases from V and 10 bases from J, with 13 bases in between. DNA of the CDR3: TGTGCCAGCAGTGACGGGGAGGGAGGGTCACCCCTCCACTTT. Its protein product is CASSDGEGGSPLHF. The whole variable domain, remainder taken from reference TRBV2 and TRBJ1-6, is EPEVTQTPSHQVTQMGQEVILRCVPISNHLYFYWYRQILGQKVEFLVSFYNNEISEKSEIFDDQFSVERPDGSNFTLKIRSTKLEDSAMYFCASSDGEGGSPLHFGNGTRLTVT.

The chain recombines TRBV18 with TRBJ2-7; 9 nucleotides match TRBD1. This CDR3 is built from 15 residues. Trimming cost V 4 bases and J 4 bases; bases outside gene matches: 8. Germline V gives CDR1 KGHSH, CDR2 LQKENI. This chain's CDR3 is CASSHGTGWSYEQYF. In nucleotides, the CDR3 is TGTGCCAGCTCACACGGGACAGGGTGGTCTTACGAGCAGTACTTC.

The J gene is TRBJ2-3, the V gene TRBV10-3; D is perhaps TRBD2 (5 bases). Trimming pared 3 bases from V and 0 bases from J, leaving 10 bases between. CDR1 ENHRY and CDR2 SYGVKD come from the germline V gene. The CDR3 extends over 15 amino acids. CDR3 sequence reads: CAISDWSGSTDTQYF. CDR3 nucleotide sequence: TGTGCCATCAGTGACTGGAGCGGTAGCACAGATACGCAGTATTTT.

This clonotype turned up a few times. The chain recombines TRBV5-1 with TRBJ2-3, with D uncertain. Trimming removed 0 bases from V and 4 bases from J, with 12 bases in between. CDR1 and CDR2 (germline): SGHRS, YFSETQ. The CDR3 covers 15 residues. The CDR3 region is CASSLGRWPPDTQYF. CDR3 in DNA: TGCGCCAGCAGCTTGGGACGCTGGCCCCCAGATACGCAGTATTTT.

V is TRBV2 and J is TRBJ1-1, with D possibly being TRBD1 (5 bases). The CDR3 length is 13 residues. From germline, CDR1 is SNHLY and CDR2 FYNNEI. V lost 7 bases and J 5 bases, leaving 14 bases between the germline ends. The CDR3, as DNA: TGTGCCAGCAAATTGGCAGGGAGGACTGAAGCTTTCTTT. Translation: CASKLAGRTEAFF.

The J gene is TRBJ1-5, the V gene TRBV25-1; D remains ambiguous. The CDR3 spans 16 residues. V lost 2 bases and J lost 3, with 14 bases in between. Germline-derived CDR1 and CDR2 are MGHDK and SYGVNS. The CDR3 loop is CASSEVGLTPNQPQHF. CDR3 DNA: TGTGCCAGCAGTGAAGTGGGTCTCACCCCCAATCAGCCCCAGCATTTT.

The chain couples TRBV20-1 to TRBJ2-3; D remains unclear. Looked up from germline, CDR1 is DFQATT and CDR2 is SNEGSKA (reference sequence). The CDR3 loop spans 12 amino acids. Trimming took off 6 bases at V and 2 bases at J, with 9 bases between the two ends. The CDR3: CSAGGYTDTQYF. In nucleotides, the CDR3 is TGCAGTGCGGGCGGATACACAGATACGCAGTATTTT.

This clonotype has more than one count but fewer than ten. This rearrangement joins TRBV7-8 to TRBJ2-7, with a possible D match to TRBD2 (6 bases). The CDR3 is 15 amino acids. With 2 bases removed from V and 11 bases from J, the gap between germline ends came to 22 bases. Germline values: CDR1 SGHVS, CDR2 FQNEAQ. The CDR3 reads CASSLSDAGRGKKYF. In nucleotides, the CDR3 is TGTGCCAGCAGCTTAAGTGATGCGGGGCGTGGGAAAAAGTACTTC.

V and J are TRBV5-6 and TRBJ1-5; D is uncertain. This CDR3 has 15 residues. CDR1 and CDR2 (germline): SGHDT, YYEEEE. V was cut by 0 bases and J by 6 bases, with 13 bases left in between. CDR3 sequence reads: CASSLGGAGGQPQHF. CDR3 nucleotides: TGTGCCAGCAGCTTGGGAGGCGCAGGTGGTCAGCCCCAGCATTTT.

This clonotype was detected many times. The chain uses TRBV7-2 and TRBJ1-6; 10 bases match TRBD1. The CDR3 consists of 14 residues. Germline loops: CDR1 SGHTA, CDR2 FQGNSA. V shed 5 bases and J 10 bases; nucleotides not matched to a gene: 5. DNA for the CDR3: TGTGCCAGCAGCAAGAGGGACAGGGGCTCACCCCTCCACTTT. It specifies CASSKRDRGSPLHF.

The J gene is TRBJ2-1, the V gene TRBV6-2 or TRBV6-3, with 8 bases aligning to TRBD2. This CDR3 spans 17 amino acids. V gave up 8 bases and J gave up 11 bases; unmatched junction bases: 23. Looked up from germline, CDR1 is MNHEY and CDR2 is SVGEGT. The CDR3 sequence is CASSAPALGLVQIQQFF. Written as DNA, the CDR3 is TGTGCCAGCTCGGCCCCCGCGCTGGGACTAGTCCAAATCCAGCAGTTCTTC.

Ten or more counts support this clonotype. The chain employs TRBV7-2 and TRBJ1-2; D call uncertain. This CDR3 contains 14 residues. CDR1 and CDR2 (germline): SGHTA, FQGNSA. V was trimmed by 3 bases and J by 7 bases, leaving 15 bases between them. As DNA, the CDR3 is TGTGCCAGCAGCTTCGAGGCAGTGGGAGGTGGCTACACCTTC. Translated, it gives CASSFEAVGGGYTF.

The chain recombines TRBV11-2 with TRBJ1-1, with TRBD1 identical over 7 bases. This CDR3 is 12 amino acids long. The V segment lost 5 bases and the J segment 9 bases; nucleotides outside the gene matches: 6. Germline CDR1 and CDR2: SGHAT and FQNNGV. The DNA of the CDR3 is TGTGCCAGCAGCCTCGGGACAGCAAAAGCTTTCTTT. It codes for CASSLGTAKAFF.

The chain carries TRBV6-1 and TRBJ2-2; 8 bases align to TRBD2. The CDR3 contains 15 residues. V dropped 6 bases and J dropped 5; count of bases not matched to a gene: 8. Germline V gives CDR1 MNHNS, CDR2 SASEGT. As DNA, the CDR3 is TGTGCCAGCAGCTTCACTAGCGGAGATACCGGGGAGCTGTTTTTT. Amino acid sequence: CASSFTSGDTGELFF.

This chain links TRBV7-8 with TRBJ2-2, with D maybe TRBD2 (6 bases). This CDR3 has 16 amino acids. V was shortened by 5 bases and J by 4 bases, with 17 bases between the two germline ends. Germline CDR1 SGHVS, CDR2 FQNEAQ. The CDR3 here is CASSPRRGLGTGELFF. In DNA, the CDR3 is TGTGCCAGCAGCCCGAGGCGGGGTTTGGGCACCGGGGAGCTGTTTTTT.

Details on this clonotype: This may be a read error: a much more frequent sequence differs by one nucleotide. This chain joins TRBV7-2 and TRBJ2-1; 9 bases are shared with TRBD2. The CDR3 is 16 residues long. Trimming removed 5 bases from V and 7 bases from J; junction bases left unmatched: 12. CDR1 and CDR2 from the germline V gene are SGHTA and FQGNSA. The CDR3 DNA is TGTGCCAGCAGCCCCACGGCGGGAGGGTCAGGAAATGAGCAGTTCTTC. This sequence encodes CASSPTAGGSGNEQFF.

The chain couples TRBV27 to TRBJ2-5; 10 bases align to TRBD2. Unmatched junction bases numbered 10, after V lost 4 bases and J lost 2 bases. The germline CDR1 and CDR2 sequences are MNHEY and SMNVEV (reference sequence). The CDR3 is 17 residues long. The CDR3 protein is CASSWVGGLARQETQYF. The CDR3 DNA is TGTGCCAGCAGTTGGGTAGGGGGACTAGCGAGACAAGAGACCCAGTACTTC.

CDR3 DNA sequence: TGTGCCAGCAGTTACGATCAGATGGGAACTACGACGGATACGCAGTATTTT. This codes for CASSYDQMGTTTDTQYF. This chain uses TRBV6-2 or TRBV6-3 with TRBJ2-3; D is unclear. The CDR3 spans 17 residues. The germline V and J ends were trimmed by 2 bases and 6 bases, with 21 bases remaining between them. Germline CDR1 and CDR2: MNHEY and SVGEGT.

This chain links TRBV6-2 or TRBV6-3 with TRBJ2-3, with D hard to call. The germline CDR1 and CDR2 sequences are MNHEY and SVGEGT. V was clipped by 6 bases and J by 3 bases, with 10 bases between them. This CDR3 has 13 residues. CDR3 residues: CASRGRGTDTQYF. DNA for the CDR3: TGTGCCAGCAGAGGTCGTGGAACAGATACGCAGTATTTT.

There are a few counts of this clonotype. The chain employs TRBV7-2 and TRBJ1-1; D unresolved. V was shortened by 10 bases and J by 2 bases, with 11 bases between the two germline ends. CDR3 length: 12 residues. Germline CDR1 reads SGHTA; CDR2 reads FQGNSA. CDR3 protein: CATKSRNTEAFF. CDR3 DNA sequence: TGTGCCACCAAAAGCAGAAACACTGAAGCTTTCTTT.

The CDR3: CASSHLGEGVSYNEQFF. The CDR3 region has the DNA TGTGCCAGCAGCCACCTCGGGGAGGGGGTCTCCTACAATGAGCAGTTCTTC. V and J are TRBV7-6 and TRBJ2-1; D is perhaps TRBD2 (7 bases). V gave up 5 bases and J gave up 0 bases, with 17 bases separating them. The CDR3 spans 17 residues. Germline CDR1 reads SGHVS; CDR2 reads FNYEAQ.

A remark on this clonotype: A much larger clone differs by one base, so this may be a read error. Here the CDR3 omits its conserved ending phenylalanine or tryptophan, so a read error is the likely source. This chain uses TRBV7-2 with TRBJ2-3; D gene ambiguous. The V end lost 2 bases, the J end lost 2 bases, and 8 bases lay between the germline ends. Germline CDR1 and CDR2: SGHTA and FQGNSA. The CDR3 runs 14 residues. Here the CDR3 DNA reads TGTGCCAGCAGCTTATTCCGATTCACAGATACGCAGTATCTT. Translating gives CASSLFRFTDTQYL.

The chain employs TRBV6-1 and TRBJ2-6; D not certain. The V gene's germline CDR1 is MNHNS and CDR2 SASEGT. This CDR3 comprises 12 residues. Trimming removed 7 bases at V and 6 bases at J, with 7 bases between. Written as DNA, the CDR3 is TGTGCCAGCATGAGTCCGGCCAACGTCCTGACTTTC. It yields the protein CASMSPANVLTF.